This T cell receptor (beta chain) stems from a study of control samples from healthy donors and cancer patients. Libraries were prepared by immunoSEQ multiplex PCR; TCRdb keeps only in-frame clonotypes and omits some of them. The sample lists over 150,000 clones; 85% to 95% were seen once. The length of the CDR3 is 13 residues. The V end was cut by 3 bases, the J end by 3 bases, with 8 bases between. The specimen was blood. The clonotype was recovered from a woman under 30 in good health. This chain connects TRBV12-3 or TRBV12-4 to TRBJ1-1; D gene uncertain. The CDR3 DNA reads as TGTGCCAGCAGTTTGTCGGGGTACACTGAAGCTTTCTTT. It is translated as CASSLSGYTEAFF.